This T cell receptor beta chain appears in the sequencing data of a study of blood T cell repertoires in COVID-19 (dated by TCRdb to 2018 to 2021). Study-level background: Samples covering the acute and convalescent phases of COVID-19 were provided by collaborators in the United States, Italy and Spain. The prospective study material was composed of cDNA or gDNA derived from T cells, B-cell-depleted T cells, or PBMCs. The dataset comprised deeply sampled blood TCRbeta repertoires from subjects exposed to, actively infected with, or recovered from COVID-19. A freely available public database, intended as a resource for researchers studying the immune response to SARS-CoV-2, is where the repertoires were released. The samples were drawn from two sources: the first 160 participants of the ongoing ImmuneRACE study, and 950 to 1,500 subjects contributed by 6 global collaborators. Nearly every sample came with metadata listing a de-identified subject ID, COVID-19 status, age in years and sex. Where HLA class I and class II types were available, the types were taken from metadata supplied by the sample provider, not from assay-based typing.

In regard to this clone: It lacks a known antigen. Base qualities are missing; no much larger clone stands one base away.

Enrolling through a virtual design, the prospective study's participants ranged in age from roughly 18 to 89 years and lived across around 25 United States geographic areas. To assign participants to cohorts, the prospective study relied on clinical history that participants themselves reported in a screening survey and a study questionnaire. Recovered participants in ImmuneRACE Cohort 3 were defined by two consecutive negative NP/OP PCR tests, clearance by a healthcare professional, or resolution of symptoms. In the prospective study, mobile phlebotomists collected whole blood, serum and a nasopharyngeal or oropharyngeal swab from each participant. Over a roughly 2-month period, participants in the prospective study had the option of providing additional blood draws and questionnaires. Before DNA extraction, prospective study blood samples were shipped either frozen or at room temperature. The immunoSEQ Assay, a bias-controlled multiplex PCR, was used to amplify TCRbeta CDR3 regions from genomic DNA. For the original study's pipeline: The number of nucleated cells in each sample was estimated from the amplification of reference gene primers within the assay. To quantify the absolute abundance of each unique TCRbeta CDR3 rearrangement, sequence reads were collapsed and filtered. For each sample, productive Simpson clonality was calculated by taking the square root of Simpson's diversity index across productive rearrangements. TCRdb's version of the immuneACCESS table is confined to in-frame rearrangements and falls short of the full clone set. An unresolved V gene accounts for under half of the shortfall where checked; the remainder is of unknown origin. That table gives V, J and clone size, and the DNA gave D and trimming. The sample data list about 300,000 clones, and around nine tenths of these were observed just once. The top ten constitute approximately 2.6% of the sample.

Results and caveats for the whole study, not just this receptor: Clinical and demographic metadata were provided uncurated, with the amount varying by source and participant.

V is cut by 7 bases and J by 7 bases, and the space between the germline ends is 20 bases. According to the germline V gene, CDR1 reads MDHEN and CDR2 reads SYDVKM. Reading from cysteine to phenylalanine, the CDR3 counts 14 amino acids. The only DNA kept is the CDR3, 42 bases in frame from the first base. The sample comprised PBMCs or T cells enriched from blood (not recorded which). The chain employs TRBV28 and TRBJ2-7; perhaps TRBD2 is the D gene, with 5 bases matching. This clonotype was obtained from a young woman who had recovered from COVID-19. The DNA is as follows: TGTGCCAGCAATCACCGGGTTCCTCCGGGGGAGCAGTACTTC. This yields the protein CASNHRVPPGEQYF. Joined to the reference TRBV28 and TRBJ2-7 proteins, this CDR3 gives the full variable domain: DVKVTQSSRYLVKRTGEKVFLECVQDMDHENMFWYRQDPGLGLRLIYFSYDVKMKEKGDIPEGYSVSREKKERFSLILESASTNQTSMYLCASNHRVPPGEQYFGPGTRLTVT.